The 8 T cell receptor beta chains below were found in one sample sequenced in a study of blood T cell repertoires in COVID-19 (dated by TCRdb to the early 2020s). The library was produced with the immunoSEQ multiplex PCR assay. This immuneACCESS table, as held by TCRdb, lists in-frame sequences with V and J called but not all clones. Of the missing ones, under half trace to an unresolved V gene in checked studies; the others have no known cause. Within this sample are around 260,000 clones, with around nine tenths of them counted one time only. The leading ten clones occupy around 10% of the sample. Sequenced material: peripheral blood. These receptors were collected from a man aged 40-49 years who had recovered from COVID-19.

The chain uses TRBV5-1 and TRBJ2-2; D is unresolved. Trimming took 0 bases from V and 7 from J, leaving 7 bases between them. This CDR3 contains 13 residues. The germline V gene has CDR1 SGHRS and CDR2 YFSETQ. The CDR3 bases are TGCGCCAGCAGCTTGGGAGAGATCGGGGAGCTGTTTTTT. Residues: CASSLGEIGELFF.

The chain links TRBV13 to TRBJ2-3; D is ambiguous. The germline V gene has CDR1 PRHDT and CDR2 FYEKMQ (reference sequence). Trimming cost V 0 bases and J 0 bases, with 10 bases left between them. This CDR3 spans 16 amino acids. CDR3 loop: CASSLGGLGSTDTQYF. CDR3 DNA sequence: TGTGCCAGCAGCTTAGGTGGCCTAGGCAGCACAGATACGCAGTATTTT.

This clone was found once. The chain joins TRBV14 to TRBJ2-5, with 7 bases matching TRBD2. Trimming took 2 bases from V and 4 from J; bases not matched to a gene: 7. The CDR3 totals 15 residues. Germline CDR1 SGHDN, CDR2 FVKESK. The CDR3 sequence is CASSQWHGRLETQYF. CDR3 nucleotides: TGTGCCAGCAGCCAATGGCACGGGAGGCTAGAGACCCAGTACTTC.

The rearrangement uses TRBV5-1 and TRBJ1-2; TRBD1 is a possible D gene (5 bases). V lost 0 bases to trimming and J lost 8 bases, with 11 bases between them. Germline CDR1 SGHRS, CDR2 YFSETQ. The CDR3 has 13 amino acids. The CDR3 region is CASSLEGVGGYTF. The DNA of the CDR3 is TGCGCCAGCAGCTTGGAAGGGGTCGGGGGCTACACCTTC.

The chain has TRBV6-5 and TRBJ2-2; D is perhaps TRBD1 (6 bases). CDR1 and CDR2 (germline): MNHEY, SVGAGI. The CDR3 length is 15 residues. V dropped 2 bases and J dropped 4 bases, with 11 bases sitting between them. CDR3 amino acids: CASSYPGASTGELFF. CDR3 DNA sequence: TGTGCCAGCAGTTACCCAGGGGCGTCCACCGGGGAGCTGTTTTTT.

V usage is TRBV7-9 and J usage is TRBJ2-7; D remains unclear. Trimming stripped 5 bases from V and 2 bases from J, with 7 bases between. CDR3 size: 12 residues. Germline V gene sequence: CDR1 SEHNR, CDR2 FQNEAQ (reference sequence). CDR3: CASSTRAYEQYF. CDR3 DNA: TGTGCCAGCAGCACTCGAGCCTACGAGCAGTACTTC.

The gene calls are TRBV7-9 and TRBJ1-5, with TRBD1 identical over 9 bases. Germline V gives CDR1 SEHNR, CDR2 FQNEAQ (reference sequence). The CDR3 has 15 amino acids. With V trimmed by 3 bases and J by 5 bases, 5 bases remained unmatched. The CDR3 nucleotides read TGTGCCAGCAGCTTCGGGACAGGGATTCATCAGCCCCAGCATTTT. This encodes CASSFGTGIHQPQHF.

The CDR3 coding sequence is TGTGCCAGCAGTTACAACCGGGTCTCTGGAAACACCATATATTTT. Protein sequence: CASSYNRVSGNTIYF. The V and J genes are TRBV6-5 and TRBJ1-3; D not certain. The V end was cut by 2 bases, the J end by 0 bases, with 8 bases between. The germline CDR1 and CDR2 sequences are MNHEY and SVGAGI. The length of the CDR3 is 15 residues.